The 15 T cell receptor beta chains below all came from one sample that was sequenced in a study of cytomegalovirus exposure and HLA in healthy donors. PCR employed 60 Vbeta and 13 Jbeta primers. The table came from immunoSEQ multiplex PCR; TCRdb's copy has only in-frame clones and leaves some out. The profile shows over 200,000 clones, 60% to 80% of them singletons. Sequenced sample: PBMCs. The receptors come from a male donor in good health and CMV-seronegative.

V and J are TRBV6-6 and TRBJ2-2; possibly TRBD1 for D (6 bases). Trimming stripped 7 bases from V and 2 bases from J, with 11 bases between. Germline V lookup: CDR1 MNHNY, CDR2 SVGAGI (reference sequence). The CDR3 covers 14 residues. As DNA, the CDR3 is TGTGCCAGCACTTCGGGACATAACACCGGGGAGCTGTTTTTT. It is translated as CASTSGHNTGELFF.

This rearrangement joins TRBV14 to TRBJ1-1, with a tentative D call TRBD1 (5 bases). The CDR3 runs 14 residues. Germline V CDR1 and CDR2: SGHDN, FVKESK. The V end lost 4 bases, the J end lost 3 bases, and 12 bases lay between the germline ends. In DNA form, the CDR3 reads TGTGCCAGCAGCCTAACCTCGGGGGACACTGAAGCTTTCTTT. This encodes CASSLTSGDTEAFF.

The chain uses TRBV18 and TRBJ2-2, with a possible D match to TRBD2 (6 bases). V was trimmed by 2 bases and J by 7 bases, leaving 17 bases between them. Germline CDR1 KGHSH, CDR2 LQKENI. The CDR3 runs to 16 residues. In DNA, the CDR3 is TGTGCCAGCTCACCAGGTCGGACTAATCTTGGCGGGGAGCTGTTTTTT. Protein product: CASSPGRTNLGGELFF.

The CDR3 DNA sequence: TGCGCCAGCAGCCAAGACCGACAGGACCTTTTCACCGGGGAGCTGTTTTTT. Encoded protein: CASSQDRQDLFTGELFF. The V call is TRBV4-1, the J call TRBJ2-2, with D possibly TRBD1 on 6 matching bases. CDR1 and CDR2 from the germline V gene are MGHRA and YSYEKL. This CDR3 has 17 residues. Deletions cut 0 bases from V and 4 bases from J, with 15 bases between.

V and J are TRBV10-3 and TRBJ2-7; 9 bases are a match to TRBD1. CDR3 size: 15 residues. V gave up 3 bases and J gave up 5 bases; unmatched junction bases: 8. Germline loops: CDR1 ENHRY, CDR2 SYGVKD. The CDR3 region has the DNA TGTGCCATCAGTGAAGTTTGGGACAGGGACCACGAGCAGTACTTC. Translated: CAISEVWDRDHEQYF.

This sequence joins TRBV27 and TRBJ1-3, with D unresolved. This CDR3 comprises 15 residues. V lost 5 bases and J 3 bases, leaving 14 bases between the germline ends. The germline V gene has CDR1 MNHEY and CDR2 SMNVEV (reference sequence). The CDR3 region has the DNA TGTGCCAGCAGTCCTGCCGGGTATGGTGGAAACACCATATATTTT. Amino acid sequence: CASSPAGYGGNTIYF.

This clone was detected a few times. The rearrangement joins TRBV30 to TRBJ1-2; D is perhaps TRBD1 (6 bases). This CDR3 has 12 amino acids. CDR1 and CDR2 from the germline V gene are GTSNPN and SVGIG (reference sequence). V was trimmed by 2 bases and J by 8 bases, leaving 12 bases between them. The CDR3 DNA sequence: TGTGCCTGGAGTCAACAGGGTGGCGGCTACACCTTC. This sequence encodes CAWSQQGGGYTF.

This clone has only one observation. This chain uses TRBV27 with TRBJ2-1; 12 nucleotides align to TRBD2. The CDR3 runs to 15 residues. V shed 6 bases and J 6 bases; nucleotides not matched to a gene: 6. Germline V gene data show CDR1 as MNHEY and CDR2 as SMNVEV (reference sequence). The CDR3 DNA sequence: TGTGCCAGCAGGACTAGCGGGGGCTCTGGCAATGAGCAGTTCTTC. It specifies CASRTSGGSGNEQFF.

The chain has TRBV2 and TRBJ2-1, with 8 bases aligning to TRBD1. The germline CDR1 and CDR2 sequences are SNHLY and FYNNEI. The ends lost 7 bases at V and 10 bases at J; junction bases unmatched: 12. The CDR3 consists of 14 residues. The CDR3 DNA sequence: TGTGCCAGCAAGCAGGACAGGGCCGTAGGGGAGCAGTTCTTC. Its protein is CASKQDRAVGEQFF.

In the case of this clone: This CDR3 is also generated by other DNA sequences in the sample. V and J are TRBV19 and TRBJ1-5; TRBD1 might be the D (5 bases). The CDR3 loop spans 15 amino acids. V was shortened by 3 bases and J by 2 bases, with 11 bases between the two germline ends. Germline lookup yields CDR1 LNHDA and CDR2 SQIVND (reference sequence). The CDR3 loop is CASSMGQGGNQPQHF. The CDR3 nucleotides read TGTGCCAGTAGTATGGGGCAGGGCGGCAATCAGCCCCAGCATTTT. The whole variable domain, filled in from reference TRBV19 and TRBJ1-5, reads DGGITQSPKYLFRKEGQNVTLSCEQNLNHDAMYWYRQDPGQGLRLIYYSQIVNDFQKGDIAEGYSVSREKKESFPLTVTSAQKNPTAFYLCASSMGQGGNQPQHFGDGTRLSIL.

V and J are TRBV6-1 and TRBJ2-3; TRBD2 agrees at 11 bases. With V trimmed by 0 bases and J by 2 bases, 4 bases remained unmatched. The CDR3 runs to 17 residues. Per the germline V gene, CDR1 is MNHNS and CDR2 is SASEGT. CDR3 residues: CASSEARTSGPTDTQYF. The CDR3 nucleotides are TGTGCCAGCAGTGAAGCCCGGACTAGCGGGCCCACAGATACGCAGTATTTT.

The V and J genes are TRBV9 and TRBJ2-4; 9 nucleotides match TRBD1. The germline V gene has CDR1 SGDLS and CDR2 YYNGEE. Trimming removed 2 bases from V and 0 bases from J; junction bases left unmatched: 12. The CDR3 covers 19 residues. The CDR3, as DNA: TGTGCCAGCAGCGTTAACAGGGGGCAGCCGGGTGGAGCCAAAAACATTCAGTACTTC. Translation: CASSVNRGQPGGAKNIQYF.

The genes are TRBV19 and TRBJ2-6, with a tentative D call TRBD2 (6 bases). Between the trimmed V and J ends, which lost 3 bases and 3 bases, there was a span of 15 bases. Germline values: CDR1 LNHDA, CDR2 SQIVND (reference sequence). This CDR3 region has 17 residues. The CDR3 coding sequence is TGTGCCAGTAGTATGGCCGGGTGGGAGGATGGGGCCAACGTCCTGACTTTC. This codes for CASSMAGWEDGANVLTF.

The J gene is TRBJ2-5, the V gene TRBV19; 16 bases are a match to TRBD2. Germline V CDR1 and CDR2: LNHDA, SQIVND (reference sequence). V was pared by 4 bases and J by 4 bases, with 9 bases of the junction left unmatched. CDR3 length: 18 residues. The CDR3 sequence: CASSSPGTSGRARETQYF. For the CDR3, the DNA is TGTGCCAGTAGTAGTCCCGGGACTAGCGGGAGGGCCAGAGAGACCCAGTACTTC.

V gene TRBV5-1 combines with J gene TRBJ2-5, with a tentative D call TRBD2 (6 bases). Germline CDR1 reads SGHRS; CDR2 reads YFSETQ. V lost 2 bases and J lost 2, with 7 bases in between. The CDR3 extends over 13 amino acids. CDR3 nucleotides: TGCGCCAGCAGCTTTAGCGGTCAAGAGACCCAGTACTTC. It is translated as CASSFSGQETQYF.